The 8 T cell receptor beta chains reported below all come from one sample, sequenced in a study of T cell changes during pregnancy in multiple sclerosis. Data came from immunoSEQ multiplex PCR; TCRdb stores just in-frame clones and leaves some out. The sample lists roughly 77,000 clones; 80% to 95% were seen once. This specimen consisted of peripheral blood, obtained in the second trimester of pregnancy. The receptors stem from a female donor with multiple sclerosis, enrolled in a pregnancy study.

The sample holds a few counts of this clone. The chain couples TRBV18 to TRBJ1-1; the D gene is possibly TRBD1 (6 bases). Germline CDR1 and CDR2: KGHSH and LQKENI. CDR3 size: 16 residues. With 3 bases removed from V and 0 bases from J, the gap between germline ends came to 14 bases. This chain's CDR3 is CASSPQGQQMNTEAFF. As DNA, the CDR3 is TGTGCCAGCTCACCCCAAGGACAGCAAATGAACACTGAAGCTTTCTTT.

DNA of the CDR3: TGTGCCAGCAGCTTGGTGTCAGGGAATAGCAATCAGCCCCAGCATTTT. It encodes CASSLVSGNSNQPQHF. This chain joins TRBV5-5 and TRBJ1-5; the D gene is possibly TRBD1 (5 bases). Trimming removed 0 bases at V and 0 bases at J, with 10 bases between. Per the germline V gene, CDR1 is SGHKS and CDR2 is YYEKEE (reference sequence). The length of the CDR3 is 16 residues.

This rearrangement joins TRBV29-1 to TRBJ2-3; TRBD1 agrees at 7 bases. Germline assignment: CDR1 SQVTM and CDR2 ANQGSEA. The CDR3 is 13 residues long. Germline trimming cut 4 bases from V and 2 bases from J; bases unmatched to any gene: 3. The CDR3 region has the DNA TGCAGCGTTGCGAGGGGGCTCACAGATACGCAGTATTTT. Encoded protein: CSVARGLTDTQYF.

V and J are TRBV2 and TRBJ1-2; TRBD1 matches at 8 bases. V shed 5 bases and J 1 base; nucleotides not matched to a gene: 6. Germline values: CDR1 SNHLY, CDR2 FYNNEI. The CDR3 spans 15 residues. CDR3 protein: CASSYGQGLNYGYTF. CDR3 coding DNA: TGTGCCAGCAGTTACGGACAGGGCCTTAACTATGGCTACACCTTC.

This clone was recorded once. The chain carries TRBV6-6 and TRBJ1-1; tentative D call: TRBD1 (6 bases). In germline, CDR1 is MNHNY, CDR2 SVGAGI (reference sequence). This CDR3 region has 14 residues. V dropped 7 bases and J dropped 5 bases, with 17 bases sitting between them. The CDR3 loop reads CASKSQGTGTEAFF. The CDR3 DNA is TGTGCCAGCAAATCCCAGGGGACGGGGACTGAAGCTTTCTTT.

This clone appeared a few times. The chain joins TRBV4-3 to TRBJ1-2; D not resolved. Germline lookup yields CDR1 LGHNA and CDR2 YSLEER. This CDR3 comprises 11 residues. The V end lost 5 bases, the J end lost 8 bases, and 9 bases lay between the germline ends. The CDR3 DNA reads as TGCGCCAGCAGCTCACTCTTGGGCTACACCTTC. Translated: CASSSLLGYTF.

The J gene is TRBJ2-3, the V gene TRBV6-5, with 12 bases identical to TRBD2. J was trimmed by 6 bases and V by 5 bases; bases with no gene match: 6. Germline V gene data show CDR1 as MNHEY and CDR2 as SVGAGI. This CDR3 has 15 amino acids. For the CDR3, the DNA is TGTGCCAGCAGTCCCCGGACTAGCGGGGATGATACGCAGTATTTT. It codes for CASSPRTSGDDTQYF.

The CDR3 here is CASSPPSSGGASGYTF. CDR3 nucleotides: TGTGCCAGCTCACCACCGTCTTCTGGGGGCGCAAGTGGCTACACCTTC. The chain employs TRBV18 and TRBJ1-2; tentative D call: TRBD1 (6 bases). The CDR3 consists of 16 residues. Germline V lookup: CDR1 KGHSH, CDR2 LQKENI. V gave up 0 bases and J gave up 7 bases, with 18 bases separating them.